This T cell receptor beta chain was obtained from a study of technical replicates of blood from a few donors. The assay was immunoSEQ multiplex PCR, and TCRdb's table has in-frame clones only and misses some. The data hold about 48,000 clones, with approximately 90% observed a single time. The CDR3 extends over 14 amino acids. Trimming took off 4 bases at V and 2 bases at J, with 8 bases between the two ends. Germline lookup yields CDR1 MNHEY and CDR2 SMNVEV (reference sequence). Sequencing input: PBMCs. This chain connects TRBV27 to TRBJ1-4, with a weak D call TRBD1 (6 bases). The source is a human donor in good health. Some clones in this sample may be carry-over from other donors' samples. The CDR3 protein is CASSSQGTNEKLFF. The CDR3 DNA reads TGTGCCAGCAGTTCTCAGGGGACTAATGAAAAACTGTTTTTT. The variable domain in full, with the rest retrieved from reference TRBV27 and TRBJ1-4, is EAQVTQNPRYLITVTGKKLTVTCSQNMNHEYMSWYRQDPGLGLRQIYYSMNVEVTDKGDVPEGYKVSRKEKRNFPLILESPSPNQTSLYFCASSSQGTNEKLFFGSGTQLSVL.